The 27 T cell receptor beta chains in this list originate from one sample, sequenced in a study of breast tumors, draining lymph nodes, adjacent tissues. A single record per CDR3 protein comes from TCRdb applying MiXCR to the multiplex PCR reads. The sample shows about 270,000 distinct CDR3 sequences, 30% of them seen only once. The lymph nodes were axillary draining lymph nodes from breast cancer patients. The sample taken for sequencing was axillary lymph node tissue. Receptors were obtained from a female donor with breast cancer. Some clones in this sample may be carry-over from other donors' samples.

This clonotype came up many times. This chain links TRBV30 with TRBJ1-2; no firm D call. Germline lookup yields CDR1 GTSNPN and CDR2 SVGIG (reference sequence). The CDR3 totals 14 residues. V was trimmed by 0 bases and J by 4 bases, leaving 12 bases between them. CDR3 nucleotide sequence: TGTGCCTGGAGTGTAGGCGGAGGCTCCTATGGCTACACCTTC. This codes for CAWSVGGGSYGYTF. Using reference TRBV30 and TRBJ1-2 for the parts outside the CDR3, the full variable domain is SQTIHQWPATLVQPVGSPLSLECTVEGTSNPNLYWYRQAAGRGLQLLFYSVGIGQISSEVPQNLSASRPQDRQFILSSKKLLLSDSGFYLCAWSVGGGSYGYTFGSGTRLTVV.

The chain recombines TRBV2 with TRBJ1-6; 7 bases match TRBD1. The CDR3 loop spans 14 amino acids. CDR1 and CDR2 from the germline V gene are SNHLY and FYNNEI. J lost 9 bases, V lost 5 bases, and 7 bases had no gene match. The CDR3 nucleotides read TGTGCCAGCAGTACCGGGACAGCGGCTTCACCCCTCCACTTT. Its protein is CASSTGTAASPLHF. The full variable domain, with the rest looked up from reference TRBV2 and TRBJ1-6, is EPEVTQTPSHQVTQMGQEVILRCVPISNHLYFYWYRQILGQKVEFLVSFYNNEISEKSEIFDDQFSVERPDGSNFTLKIRSTKLEDSAMYFCASSTGTAASPLHFGNGTRLTVT.

V gene TRBV19 combines with J gene TRBJ1-6; D is unclear. Looked up from germline, CDR1 is LNHDA and CDR2 is SQIVND (reference sequence). The CDR3 sequence is 13 residues long. Trimming cost V 9 bases and J 7 bases, with 13 bases left between them. The CDR3 DNA reads TGTGCCAGCGGACTAGCGGGGAATTCACCCCTCCACTTT. This encodes CASGLAGNSPLHF.

The table lists this clonotype with many counts. This chain connects TRBV7-9 to TRBJ2-7; 7 nucleotides align to TRBD2. Trimming at V came to 7 bases and at J to 2 bases, leaving 5 bases not matched to a gene. Germline V gives CDR1 SEHNR, CDR2 FQNEAQ (reference sequence). The CDR3 extends over 13 amino acids. Written as DNA, the CDR3 is TGTGCCAGCATAGCGGGCGGGACCTACGAGCAGTACTTC. Residues: CASIAGGTYEQYF.

This clonotype was seen once. The chain uses TRBV5-6 and TRBJ2-5; weak D call: TRBD2 (5 bases). V was shortened by 5 bases and J by 5 bases, with 19 bases between the two germline ends. Per germline, CDR1 SGHDT and CDR2 YYEEEE. The CDR3 has 15 residues. The CDR3 DNA sequence: TGTGCCAGCAGTCGACCCAGCGCGAGGGCGGAGACCCAGTACTTC. Its translation: CASSRPSARAETQYF.

In its sample, this clonotype was seen many times. This rearrangement joins TRBV12-3 or TRBV12-4 to TRBJ1-2; D not certain. This CDR3 spans 13 amino acids. V lost 2 bases to trimming and J lost 8 bases, with 12 bases between them. The CDR3 loop is CASSLRRGFGYTF. The CDR3 bases are TGTGCCAGCAGTTTAAGGCGAGGGTTCGGCTACACCTTC.

The chain couples TRBV5-1 to TRBJ1-2; D is ambiguous. This CDR3 has 14 amino acids. Trimming removed 0 bases at V and 5 bases at J, with 11 bases between. Germline CDR1 SGHRS, CDR2 YFSETQ. The CDR3 sequence is CASSLGGRSYGYTF. CDR3 DNA sequence: TGCGCCAGCAGCTTGGGGGGAAGGTCGTATGGCTACACCTTC. Complete variable domain (other parts from reference TRBV5-1 and TRBJ1-2): KAGVTQTPRYLIKTRGQQVTLSCSPISGHRSVSWYQQTPGQGLQFLFEYFSETQRNKGNFPGRFSGRQFSNSRSEMNVSTLELGDSALYLCASSLGGRSYGYTFGSGTRLTVV.

On this clonotype itself: A read error is possible here, since a much larger clone lies one base away. The chain employs TRBV5-1 and TRBJ2-2; tentatively, D is TRBD1 or TRBD2 (5 bases each). Germline CDR1 is SGHRS and CDR2 is YFSETQ. The CDR3 totals 14 residues. V was clipped by 6 bases and J by 5 bases, with 14 bases between them. In nucleotides, the CDR3 is TGCGCCAGCACCGTAGAGGGGAGTACCGGGGAGCTGTTTTTT. Its translation is CASTVEGSTGELFF.

The table lists this clonotype with many counts. The CDR3 loop reads CASSPRLAGDRRTQYF. The CDR3 nucleotides read TGCGCCAGCAGCCCCAGACTAGCGGGGGACCGAAGAACCCAGTACTTC. The chain recombines TRBV5-1 with TRBJ2-5; TRBD2 matches 12 bases. The ends lost 4 bases at V and 8 bases at J; junction bases unmatched: 12. CDR3 length: 16 residues. Germline CDR1 and CDR2: SGHRS and YFSETQ.

With respect to this clonotype: Possible read error: a much larger clone is one base away. The genes are TRBV12-3 or TRBV12-4 and TRBJ1-2, with TRBD1 matching 10 bases. CDR3 length equals 15 residues. Trimming at V came to 3 bases and at J to 8 bases, leaving 9 bases not matched to a gene. For the CDR3, the DNA is TGTGCCAGCAGTTTCGGGGACAGGGGATTCAGGGGCTACACCTTC. Translating gives CASSFGDRGFRGYTF.

This clonotype has at least ten counts. The chain employs TRBV7-9 and TRBJ2-1; D not certain. This CDR3 has 11 residues. V shed 5 bases and J shed 10 bases, with 9 bases lying between them. Germline V gene data show CDR1 as SEHNR and CDR2 as FQNEAQ (reference sequence). CDR3 protein: CASSRAWEQFF. CDR3 bases: TGTGCCAGCAGCCGTGCGTGGGAGCAGTTCTTC.

In its sample, this clonotype was seen a few times. For the CDR3, the DNA is TGTGCCAGCAGTGTCAGGGGGCAAATAAACACTGAAGCTTTCTTT. Translation gives CASSVRGQINTEAFF. This chain uses TRBV12-3 or TRBV12-4 with TRBJ1-1, with 8 bases lining up with TRBD1. V dropped 5 bases and J dropped 2; count of bases not matched to a gene: 7. This CDR3 is 15 amino acids long.

This clonotype has at least ten counts. For the CDR3, the DNA is TGCGCCAGCAGCCAAGATAGGCCGTTGGTGGTGAGGTCCTACGAGCAGTACTTC. This gives the protein CASSQDRPLVVRSYEQYF. The chain couples TRBV4-3 to TRBJ2-7; D ambiguous. V lost 0 bases, J lost 1 base, and 19 bases lay in between. This CDR3 has 18 amino acids. Germline CDR1 LGHNA, CDR2 YSLEER.

A word on this clonotype: A much larger clone lies one base from this, so it may be a read error. The chain is built from TRBV9 and TRBJ2-1; 14 bases are shared with TRBD2. Germline CDR1 SGDLS, CDR2 YYNGEE. The CDR3 contains 16 residues. The CDR3 is CASSARTSGRYNAQFF. The CDR3 DNA is TGTGCCAGCAGCGCCCGGACTAGCGGGAGGTACAATGCGCAGTTCTTC.

This clonotype was counted ten times or more. V gene TRBV7-8 combines with J gene TRBJ2-7; 7 nucleotides line up with TRBD2. V lost 5 bases, J lost 2 bases, and 15 bases stayed unmatched. Germline V gene data show CDR1 as SGHVS and CDR2 as FQNEAQ. CDR3 size: 17 residues. This CDR3 reads CASSPVGGSGGPYEQYF. Here the CDR3 DNA reads TGTGCCAGCAGCCCGGTGGGGGGATCGGGAGGCCCCTACGAGCAGTACTTC.

This clonotype was observed at least ten times. The genes are TRBV20-1 and TRBJ2-7; 11 positions match TRBD1. This CDR3 is 15 amino acids long. Germline values: CDR1 DFQATT, CDR2 SNEGSKA (reference sequence). J gave up 3 bases and V 1 base, and 5 bases lay outside the gene matches. CDR3 sequence: CSARAGTGGDYEQYF. The CDR3 nucleotides are TGCAGTGCTAGAGCTGGGACAGGGGGTGACTACGAGCAGTACTTC.

The rearrangement joins TRBV10-1 to TRBJ2-7; 8 bases align to TRBD1. The CDR3 consists of 12 residues. Germline assignment: CDR1 WNHNN and CDR2 SYGVQD (reference sequence). After removal of 6 bases from V and 8 bases from J, the junction contained 6 bases not matched to a gene. CDR3 protein: CASSPDRVKQYF. Here the CDR3 DNA reads TGCGCCAGCAGCCCGGACAGGGTGAAGCAGTACTTC.

This clonotype was observed at least ten times. The chain combines TRBV20-1 with TRBJ1-3; TRBD1 agrees at 7 bases. The V gene's germline CDR1 is DFQATT and CDR2 SNEGSKA (reference sequence). The CDR3 has 14 amino acids. V lost 5 bases, J lost 4 bases, and 8 bases stayed unmatched. The CDR3 DNA is TGCAGTGCTCCCTCGGACAGGCACGGAAACACCATATATTTT. Protein product: CSAPSDRHGNTIYF.

This clonotype has more than one count but fewer than ten. In DNA form, the CDR3 reads TGTGCCAGCAGTGAATTGGTGAGGAATGAGCAGTTCTTC. Its protein product is CASSELVRNEQFF. The rearrangement links TRBV6-1 to TRBJ2-1; D remains ambiguous. The V and J ends lost 2 bases and 7 bases respectively, with 9 bases between them. The germline V gene has CDR1 MNHNS and CDR2 SASEGT. The CDR3 length is 13 residues.

The gene calls are TRBV6-4 and TRBJ2-1; 14 bases map to TRBD2. This CDR3 is 16 amino acids long. Unmatched junction bases numbered 10, after V lost 6 bases and J lost 9 bases. Germline V lookup: CDR1 MRHNA, CDR2 SNTAGT. The CDR3 loop reads CASRPPHGTSGSEQFF. The CDR3 region has the DNA TGTGCCAGCAGGCCTCCCCACGGGACTAGCGGGAGTGAGCAGTTCTTC.

Ten or more counts support this clonotype. J is TRBJ2-5 and V is TRBV19; D not certain. V was trimmed by 2 bases and J by 2 bases, leaving 6 bases between them. Germline assignment: CDR1 LNHDA and CDR2 SQIVND (reference sequence). This CDR3 region has 13 residues. CDR3 nucleotide sequence: TGTGCCAGTAGTATAAACTGGCAAGAGACCCAGTACTTC. This encodes CASSINWQETQYF. Complete variable domain (other parts from reference TRBV19 and TRBJ2-5): DGGITQSPKYLFRKEGQNVTLSCEQNLNHDAMYWYRQDPGQGLRLIYYSQIVNDFQKGDIAEGYSVSREKKESFPLTVTSAQKNPTAFYLCASSINWQETQYFGPGTRLLVL.

The chain uses TRBV20-1 and TRBJ2-5, with D uncertain. The V gene lost 5 bases and the J gene lost 9 bases, with 19 bases spanning the gap. The CDR3 runs to 13 residues. CDR1 and CDR2 from the germline V gene are DFQATT and SNEGSKA (reference sequence). This CDR3 is CSAGPYSNQPQYF. DNA for the CDR3: TGCAGTGCTGGGCCGTATAGCAATCAGCCCCAGTACTTC.

Concerning this clonotype itself: With a much larger clone just one base away, this may be a read error. J is TRBJ2-1 and V is TRBV4-3; D perhaps matches TRBD2 (5 bases). The germline V and J ends were trimmed by 3 bases and 5 bases, with 17 bases remaining between them. Germline V CDR1 and CDR2: LGHNA, YSLEER. The CDR3 is 16 residues long. For the CDR3, the DNA is TGCGCCAGCAGCCAGGAACTAGAGATAATAGACAATGAGCAGTTCTTC. It specifies CASSQELEIIDNEQFF.

Notes on this clonotype: This could be a read error, since a much larger clone is one nucleotide away. V is TRBV11-1 and J is TRBJ2-7; 14 nucleotides agree with TRBD2. Germline CDR1 reads SGHAT; CDR2 reads FQDESV (reference sequence). V lost 6 bases to trimming and J lost 6 bases; unmatched junction nucleotides: 7. The length of the CDR3 is 15 residues. The CDR3: CASRQTSGRACEQYF. The CDR3 bases are TGTGCCAGCAGACAGACTAGCGGGAGGGCCTGCGAGCAGTACTTC.

The chain has TRBV19 and TRBJ1-3, with TRBD1 matching 9 bases. This CDR3 is built from 15 residues. The trim removed 7 bases at V and 2 bases at J, leaving 6 bases unmatched. Per the germline V gene, CDR1 is LNHDA and CDR2 is SQIVND (reference sequence). The CDR3 DNA follows: TGTGCCAGTACCACTAGACAGGGGGCTGGAAACACCATATATTTT. Protein: CASTTRQGAGNTIYF.

This clonotype has ten or more counts. This chain links TRBV20-1 with TRBJ2-2; D possibly corresponds to TRBD2 (6 bases). V was pared by 6 bases and J by 3 bases, with 8 bases between. Germline V lookup: CDR1 DFQATT, CDR2 SNEGSKA (reference sequence). This CDR3 region has 12 residues. CDR3 nucleotide sequence: TGCAGTGCCAGGAGGGACACCGGGGAGCTGTTTTTT. It codes for CSARRDTGELFF.

V and J are TRBV2 and TRBJ2-1; D might be TRBD2 (5 bases). Looked up from germline, CDR1 is SNHLY and CDR2 is FYNNEI. With 10 bases removed from V and 6 bases from J, the gap between germline ends came to 16 bases. The CDR3 extends over 13 amino acids. The CDR3 loop is CATRTCGFNEQFF. As DNA, the CDR3 is TGTGCCACCCGGACTTGCGGGTTCAATGAGCAGTTCTTC.